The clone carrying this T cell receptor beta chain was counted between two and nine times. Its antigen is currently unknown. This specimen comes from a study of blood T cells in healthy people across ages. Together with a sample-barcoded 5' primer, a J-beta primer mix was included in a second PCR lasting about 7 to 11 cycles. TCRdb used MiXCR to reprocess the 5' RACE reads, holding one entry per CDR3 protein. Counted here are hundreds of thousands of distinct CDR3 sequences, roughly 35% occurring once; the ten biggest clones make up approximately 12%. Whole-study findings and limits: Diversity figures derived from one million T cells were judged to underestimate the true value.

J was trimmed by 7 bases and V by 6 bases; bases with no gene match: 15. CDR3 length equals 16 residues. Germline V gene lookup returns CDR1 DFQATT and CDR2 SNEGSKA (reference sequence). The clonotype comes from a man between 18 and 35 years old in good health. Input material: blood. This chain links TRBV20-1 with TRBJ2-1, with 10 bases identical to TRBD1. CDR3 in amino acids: CSALDRDRGNWNEQFF. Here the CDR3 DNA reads TGCAGTGCCCTTGACCGGGACAGGGGAAACTGGAATGAGCAGTTCTTC.